This passage covers 23 T cell receptor beta chains from one sample sequenced in a study of blood T cell repertoires in COVID-19. The method was immunoSEQ multiplex PCR; TCRdb's version includes in-frame clones alone and lacks a portion of them. This table has roughly 250,000 clones, approximately 80% appearing once. Input material: peripheral blood. The receptors here all came from a woman aged 40 to 50 with active or convalescent COVID-19.

V and J are TRBV7-9 and TRBJ2-5; D not certain. Trimming took off 4 bases at V and 1 base at J, with 10 bases between the two ends. The CDR3 is made up of 14 amino acids. CDR1 and CDR2 from the germline V gene are SEHNR and FQNEAQ (reference sequence). CDR3 region: CASSSYSSQETQYF. CDR3 sequence (DNA): TGTGCCAGCAGCTCCTATAGCAGCCAAGAGACCCAGTACTTC.

The gene calls are TRBV10-1 and TRBJ2-5; 7 nucleotides line up with TRBD1. With 5 bases clipped from V and 2 bases from J, the junction kept 14 bases outside the gene matches. This CDR3 spans 17 amino acids. Germline assignment: CDR1 WNHNN and CDR2 SYGVQD (reference sequence). The CDR3 DNA is TGCGCCAGCAGTAGATCCCGGGACAGCGAGACTCAAGAGACCCAGTACTTC. It yields the protein CASSRSRDSETQETQYF.

The chain combines TRBV15 with TRBJ2-7; unclear D gene. The CDR3 spans 15 residues. Trimming took off 0 bases at V and 1 base at J, with 10 bases between the two ends. Germline CDR1 LNHNV, CDR2 YYDKDF (reference sequence). CDR3 loop: CATSRELSRSYEQYF. The DNA of the CDR3 is TGTGCCACCAGCAGAGAACTCTCCAGGTCCTACGAGCAGTACTTC.

This clone was detected once. V usage is TRBV6-5 and J usage is TRBJ1-1; no reliable D call. CDR3 length: 11 residues. The germline CDR1 and CDR2 sequences are MNHEY and SVGAGI. Trimming took off 11 bases at V and 10 bases at J, with 17 bases between the two ends. CDR3 bases: TGTGCCTGCATAAGAACAGTCGGAGCTTTCTTT. Its translation: CACIRTVGAFF.

The rearrangement joins TRBV10-1 to TRBJ2-3; 9 nucleotides line up with TRBD1. Per germline, CDR1 WNHNN and CDR2 SYGVQD (reference sequence). Unmatched junction bases numbered 10, after V lost 3 bases and J lost 9 bases. The CDR3 sequence is 15 residues long. CDR3 loop: CASSDRRQGGWTQYF. In DNA, the CDR3 is TGCGCCAGCAGTGATCGTAGACAGGGGGGGTGGACGCAGTATTTT.

The V gene is TRBV6-5, the J gene TRBJ2-7; possibly TRBD1 for D (6 bases). The V end was cut by 3 bases, the J end by 0 bases, with 12 bases between. The germline CDR1 and CDR2 sequences are MNHEY and SVGAGI. CDR3 length equals 15 residues. CDR3 coding DNA: TGTGCCAGCAGTTATCTCCCGGGACACTCCTACGAGCAGTACTTC. Translated: CASSYLPGHSYEQYF.

The chain couples TRBV11-2 to TRBJ2-7; D is ambiguous. This CDR3 region has 13 residues. V gave up 4 bases and J gave up 5 bases, with 12 bases separating them. Germline values: CDR1 SGHAT, CDR2 FQNNGV. Written as DNA, the CDR3 is TGTGCCAGCAGCTCTGTGAATAGAAACGAGCAGTACTTC. It codes for CASSSVNRNEQYF.

V is TRBV5-4 and J is TRBJ2-5; no clear D gene. V lost 2 bases to trimming and J lost 0 bases, with 5 bases between them. The CDR3 contains 13 residues. Germline V CDR1 and CDR2: SGHNT, YYREEE (reference sequence). The CDR3 coding sequence is TGTGCCAGCAGCTTCCCTCACCAAGAGACCCAGTACTTC. Its translation is CASSFPHQETQYF.

The chain recombines TRBV28 with TRBJ1-5, with D hard to call. The CDR3 sequence is 13 residues long. V lost 3 bases to trimming and J lost 15 bases, with 18 bases between them. CDR1 is MDHEN, CDR2 SYDVKM, per germline. For the CDR3, the DNA is TGTGCCAGCAGTTTCTCGGACTCCCGGGCGTGGCATTTT. This sequence encodes CASSFSDSRAWHF.

For the CDR3, the DNA is TGTGCCATCGGGGCAGGCAATTCACCCCTCCACTTT. Its protein product is CAIGAGNSPLHF. The gene calls are TRBV10-3 and TRBJ1-6; possibly TRBD1 for D (5 bases). V dropped 8 bases and J dropped 7 bases, with 9 bases sitting between them. Germline V gene sequence: CDR1 ENHRY, CDR2 SYGVKD. The CDR3 is made up of 12 amino acids.

The CDR3 loop is CASMRGPRSPLHF. The CDR3 DNA follows: TGTGCCAGTATGCGGGGCCCACGCTCACCCCTCCACTTT. This chain joins TRBV19 and TRBJ1-6; D is perhaps TRBD1 (5 bases). The CDR3 is 13 amino acids. From germline, CDR1 is LNHDA and CDR2 SQIVND (reference sequence). Trimming took off 7 bases at V and 10 bases at J, with 14 bases between the two ends.

This chain connects TRBV30 to TRBJ1-4, with D uncertain. This CDR3 region has 11 residues. The germline CDR1 and CDR2 sequences are GTSNPN and SVGIG (reference sequence). The CDR3 loop reads CGVGDYEKLFF. CDR3 nucleotide sequence: TGTGGGGTCGGGGATTATGAAAAACTGTTTTTT.

This clone was counted between two and nine times. The chain uses TRBV6-5 and TRBJ1-4; perhaps TRBD1 as D (5 bases). CDR1 and CDR2 from the germline V gene are MNHEY and SVGAGI. The CDR3 consists of 14 residues. The V gene lost 5 bases and the J gene lost 7 bases, with 14 bases spanning the gap. The CDR3 loop reads CASSTGGVFEKLFF. DNA of the CDR3: TGTGCCAGCAGTACCGGGGGAGTTTTTGAAAAACTGTTTTTT.

The chain carries TRBV30 and TRBJ1-2; weak D call: TRBD1 (6 bases). Germline CDR1 and CDR2: GTSNPN and SVGIG (reference sequence). With 3 bases removed from V and 2 bases from J, the gap between germline ends came to 13 bases. The CDR3 length is 14 residues. CDR3 coding DNA: TGTGCCTGGAGCCGAGGACAGTTCAACTATGGCTACACCTTC. Translating gives CAWSRGQFNYGYTF.

The rearrangement uses TRBV5-4 and TRBJ1-1; maybe TRBD1 (5 bases). CDR3 length equals 14 residues. Germline V gene data show CDR1 as SGHNT and CDR2 as YYREEE (reference sequence). Trimming took off 4 bases at V and 4 bases at J, with 14 bases between the two ends. CDR3 in amino acids: CASSPGTPATEAFF. Written as DNA, the CDR3 is TGTGCCAGCAGCCCCGGGACTCCCGCCACTGAAGCTTTCTTT.

This sequence joins TRBV12-3 or TRBV12-4 and TRBJ1-1, with TRBD1 matching 9 bases. The CDR3 loop spans 11 amino acids. The J segment lost 10 bases and the V segment lost 8 bases, leaving 5 bases of the junction unmatched. Here the CDR3 reads CASGDRVGAFF. Here the CDR3 DNA reads TGTGCCAGCGGGGACAGGGTTGGAGCTTTCTTT.

The chain employs TRBV11-2 and TRBJ2-1; D is undetermined. V shed 7 bases and J shed 5 bases, with 12 bases lying between them. From germline, CDR1 is SGHAT and CDR2 FQNNGV. The CDR3 contains 13 residues. The CDR3 DNA reads TGTGCCAGCACCCCTGACTGGGACAATGAGCAGTTCTTC. Its translation: CASTPDWDNEQFF.

The V and J genes are TRBV3-1 (or the pseudogene TRBV3-2) and TRBJ2-7; the match to TRBD1 covers 10 bases. CDR1 is LGHDT and CDR2 is YNNKEL in the germline V gene (reference sequence). J was trimmed by 3 bases and V by 1 base; bases with no gene match: 0. The CDR3 runs 14 residues. This CDR3 is CASSQGDRGYEQYV. The CDR3 bases are TGTGCCAGCAGCCAAGGGGACAGGGGCTACGAGCAGTACGTC.

The J gene is TRBJ1-2, the V gene TRBV19; weak D call: TRBD1 (5 bases). The CDR3 runs to 15 residues. The V gene's germline CDR1 is LNHDA and CDR2 SQIVND (reference sequence). The V end lost 5 bases, the J end lost 9 bases, and 22 bases lay between the germline ends. DNA of the CDR3: TGTGCCAGTAGTGCATACGGGACCGCGGGGGATAGCTACACCTTC. As protein: CASSAYGTAGDSYTF.

A remark on this clone: Other DNA sequences from this sample encode an identical CDR3 as well. The genes are TRBV6-6 and TRBJ1-1; D is perhaps TRBD1 (6 bases). The V end was cut by 7 bases, the J end by 3 bases, with 12 bases between. This CDR3 comprises 13 residues. Germline CDR1 MNHNY, CDR2 SVGAGI (reference sequence). CDR3 sequence (DNA): TGTGCCAGCAATCGGGGGCCGGACACTGAAGCTTTCTTT. This translates into CASNRGPDTEAFF.

The DNA of the CDR3 is TGTGCCAGCAGCTCACAGGGAATCAATCAGCCCCAGCATTTT. This sequence encodes CASSSQGINQPQHF. The chain combines TRBV7-2 with TRBJ1-5; perhaps TRBD1 as D (6 bases). V lost 4 bases and J 3 bases, leaving 10 bases between the germline ends. Germline CDR1 is SGHTA and CDR2 is FQGNSA. This CDR3 spans 14 amino acids.

The chain is built from TRBV5-1 and TRBJ1-1; D is uncertain. V was cut by 0 bases and J by 1 base, with 13 bases left in between. This CDR3 spans 16 amino acids. Germline lookup yields CDR1 SGHRS and CDR2 YFSETQ. The CDR3 nucleotides are TGCGCCAGCAGCTTGGAAGTTCTGGGCTGGAACACTGAAGCTTTCTTT. Its translation: CASSLEVLGWNTEAFF.

This clone was detected once. The J gene is TRBJ1-2, the V gene TRBV29-1; D gene ambiguous. The CDR3 has 15 residues. Germline values: CDR1 SQVTM, CDR2 ANQGSEA. Between the trimmed V and J ends, which lost 3 bases and 0 bases, there was a span of 14 bases. CDR3 DNA sequence: TGCAGCGTTGATCCGTTTGGCATGGCTAACTATGGCTACACCTTC. This translates into CSVDPFGMANYGYTF.